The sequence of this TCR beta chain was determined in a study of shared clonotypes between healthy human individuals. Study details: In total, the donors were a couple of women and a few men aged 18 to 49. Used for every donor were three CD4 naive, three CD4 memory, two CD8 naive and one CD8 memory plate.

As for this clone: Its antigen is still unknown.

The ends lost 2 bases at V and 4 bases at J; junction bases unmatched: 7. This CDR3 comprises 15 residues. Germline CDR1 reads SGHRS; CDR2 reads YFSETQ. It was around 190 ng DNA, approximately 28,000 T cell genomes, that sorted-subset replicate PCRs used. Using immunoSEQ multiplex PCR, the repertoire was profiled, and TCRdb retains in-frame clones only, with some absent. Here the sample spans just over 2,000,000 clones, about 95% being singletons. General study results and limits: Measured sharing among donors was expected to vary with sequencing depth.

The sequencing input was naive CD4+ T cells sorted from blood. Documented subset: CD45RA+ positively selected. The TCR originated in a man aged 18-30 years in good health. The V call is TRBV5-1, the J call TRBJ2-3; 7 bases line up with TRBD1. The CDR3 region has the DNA TGCGCCAGCAGCTTTACAGGGGCGGGCGCAGATACGCAGTATTTT. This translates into CASSFTGAGADTQYF.